Sequencing of this T cell receptor (beta chain) was carried out in a study of T cell repertoires in cytomegalovirus infection. On the study more broadly: Alongside well-studied HLA-B-restricted CMV epitopes, recently identified HLA-C-restricted CMV epitopes were also used. Matching HLA type, along with CMV infection, was indicated by public TCR beta signatures.

To note about this clonotype: What it binds is not known.

CDR3 length equals 15 residues. V shed 6 bases, J shed 5 bases, and the junction held 8 bases outside the gene matches. TCRdb re-derived calls from the reads in MiXCR, one entry per CDR3 protein. Of roughly 700,000 distinct CDR3 sequences listed, 33% were seen once; the top ten hold 15% to 20%. Study-level results: The ex vivo response was dominated by HLA-C-restricted CMV-specific TCR beta clonotypes. CMV carriers with the relevant HLA were identified by cumulative public TCR beta family frequency.

Sequencing used cultured PBMCs, obtained from culture after CMV antigen stimulation. The origin of this receptor is a human donor in good health (CMV status not recorded). Some clones in this sample may be carry-over from other donors' samples. This sequence joins TRBV12-3 or TRBV12-4 and TRBJ2-3, with 10 bases identical to TRBD1. The CDR3 nucleotides are TGTGCCAGCAGCAGCCGGGACAGGGGTAGAGATACGCAGTATTTT. Its translation: CASSSRDRGRDTQYF.